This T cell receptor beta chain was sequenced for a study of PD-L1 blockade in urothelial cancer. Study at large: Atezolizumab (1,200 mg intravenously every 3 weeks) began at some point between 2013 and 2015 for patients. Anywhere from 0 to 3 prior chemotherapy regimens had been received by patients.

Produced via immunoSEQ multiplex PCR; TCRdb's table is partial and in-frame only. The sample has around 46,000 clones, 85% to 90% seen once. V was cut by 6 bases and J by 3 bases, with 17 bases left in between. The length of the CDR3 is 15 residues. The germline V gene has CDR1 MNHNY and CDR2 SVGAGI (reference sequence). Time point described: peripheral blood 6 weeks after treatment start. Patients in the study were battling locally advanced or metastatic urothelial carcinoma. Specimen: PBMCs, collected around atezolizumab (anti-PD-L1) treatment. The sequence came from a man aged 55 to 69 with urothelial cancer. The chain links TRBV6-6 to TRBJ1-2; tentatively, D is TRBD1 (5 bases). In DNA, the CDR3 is TGTGCCAGCAGCCCTAACGTCAGGGTGGACTATGGCTACACCTTC. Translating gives CASSPNVRVDYGYTF.